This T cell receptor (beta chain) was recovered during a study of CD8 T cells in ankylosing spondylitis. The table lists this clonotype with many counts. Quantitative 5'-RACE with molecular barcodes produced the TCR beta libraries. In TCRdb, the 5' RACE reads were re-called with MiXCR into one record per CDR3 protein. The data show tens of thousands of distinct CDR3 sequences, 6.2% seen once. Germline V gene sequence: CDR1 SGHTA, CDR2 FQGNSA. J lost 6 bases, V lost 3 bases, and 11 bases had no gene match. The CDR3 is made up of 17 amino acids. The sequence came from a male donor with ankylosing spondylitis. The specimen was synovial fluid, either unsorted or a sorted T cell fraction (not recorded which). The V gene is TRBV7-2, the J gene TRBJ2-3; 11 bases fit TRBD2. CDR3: CASSFLAGGGRRDTQYF. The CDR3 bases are TGTGCCAGCAGCTTTCTAGCGGGAGGAGGTAGGCGGGATACGCAGTATTTT.